This T cell receptor (beta chain) was captured in a study of CD4+ T cells in melanoma. Findings and limits, study-wide: A reported correlation linked neoantigen-specific CD4+ T cells to CD8+, macrophage and B cell function. Neoantigen-specific CD4+ T cells in melanoma reportedly had diverse differentiation states.

With respect to this clone: The antigen is unknown.

From germline, CDR1 is SGHRS and CDR2 YFSETQ. Trimming took off 0 bases at V and 0 bases at J, with 13 bases between the two ends. CDR3 length: 17 amino acids. The data were produced by immunoSEQ multiplex PCR, yet TCRdb's version contains in-frame clones alone and is incomplete. The sample holds about 13,000 clones, approximately 62% seen once. This receptor was identified in a human donor with melanoma. What was sequenced was cells from a culture (not recorded whether cultured in vitro). The rearrangement uses TRBV5-1 and TRBJ1-3; D is ambiguous. This chain's CDR3 is CASSLAPGRSSGNTIYF. The DNA for the CDR3 is TGCGCCAGCAGCTTGGCTCCAGGACGCAGCTCTGGAAACACCATATATTTT.